This T cell receptor (beta chain) is drawn from a study of T cell repertoires in cytomegalovirus infection. The CDR3 totals 13 residues. CDR1 is SQVTM and CDR2 is ANQGSEA in the germline V gene. Between the trimmed V and J ends, which lost 2 bases and 2 bases, there was a span of 10 bases. In TCRdb, the reads were re-called with MiXCR into one record per CDR3 protein. The table records 310,000 or so distinct CDR3 sequences, roughly a quarter of them present only once. The TCR was taken from a human donor in good health (CMV status not recorded). Some clones in this sample may be carry-over from other donors' samples. V and J are TRBV29-1 and TRBJ2-7, with D hard to call. The sample was PBMCs. This CDR3 is CSVEWPGAYEQYF. The CDR3 DNA reads as TGCAGCGTTGAATGGCCAGGCGCCTACGAGCAGTACTTC.